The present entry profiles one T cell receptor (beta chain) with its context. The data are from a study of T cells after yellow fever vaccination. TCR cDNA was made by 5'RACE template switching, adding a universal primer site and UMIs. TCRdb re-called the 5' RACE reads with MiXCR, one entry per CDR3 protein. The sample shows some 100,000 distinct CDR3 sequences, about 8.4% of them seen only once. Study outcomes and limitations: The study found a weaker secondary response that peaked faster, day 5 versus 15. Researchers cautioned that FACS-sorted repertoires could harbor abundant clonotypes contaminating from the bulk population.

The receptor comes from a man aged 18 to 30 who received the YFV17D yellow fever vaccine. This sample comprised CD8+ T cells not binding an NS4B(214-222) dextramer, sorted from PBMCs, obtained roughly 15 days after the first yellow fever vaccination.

The CDR3 bases are TGTGCCAGCAGCTCACTAGCGGGCGCGACCCCTTACGAGCAGTACTTC. It yields the protein CASSSLAGATPYEQYF. The chain combines TRBV12-3 or TRBV12-4 with TRBJ2-7; TRBD2 matches at 9 bases. Trimming took 6 bases from V and 4 from J; bases not matched to a gene: 13. The CDR3 has 16 amino acids.